The 20 T cell receptor beta chains below all came from one sample that was sequenced in a study of CD8+ T cells in alopecia areata. The sequencing template was cDNA reverse transcribed from extracted RNA. Some clones are missing from TCRdb's copy, which holds only in-frame ones; the method was immunoSEQ multiplex PCR. The data show about 200,000 clones, roughly three fifths seen once. The sample taken for sequencing was CD8+ T cells sorted from blood. The receptors derive from a human donor in good health.

This chain joins TRBV5-1 and TRBJ1-6; TRBD1 might be the D (5 bases). The CDR3 extends over 16 amino acids. The V and J ends lost 7 bases and 3 bases respectively, with 17 bases between them. Germline CDR1 SGHRS, CDR2 YFSETQ. The CDR3 bases are TGCGCCAGCGGGGACGGGTCGTTTGGCTATAATTCACCCCTCCACTTT. It codes for CASGDGSFGYNSPLHF.

This rearrangement joins TRBV27 to TRBJ1-2, with a possible D match to TRBD1 (5 bases). The CDR3 has 15 residues. Looked up from germline, CDR1 is MNHEY and CDR2 is SMNVEV (reference sequence). The V end was cut by 0 bases, the J end by 6 bases, with 14 bases between. CDR3 in amino acids: CASSLSPGRVDGYTF. CDR3 bases: TGTGCCAGCAGTTTATCCCCAGGCAGGGTGGATGGCTACACCTTC.

J is TRBJ1-2 and V is TRBV27; D gene unclear. This CDR3 is built from 10 residues. The germline gives CDR1 MNHEY, CDR2 SMNVEV (reference sequence). The germline V and J ends were trimmed by 10 bases and 7 bases, with 10 bases remaining between them. CDR3 loop: CATNCRGYTF. The CDR3 region has the DNA TGTGCCACCAATTGCCGTGGCTACACCTTC.

Of note for this clone: A much larger clonotype is one base distant, so this may be a read error. Different DNA sequences within this sample yield the same CDR3. The rearrangement links TRBV5-1 to TRBJ2-1; 7 nucleotides match TRBD2. The CDR3 spans 13 residues. Unmatched junction bases numbered 3, after V lost 2 bases and J lost 7 bases. Germline V gives CDR1 SGHRS, CDR2 YFSETQ. CDR3 bases: TGCGCCAGCAGCTTTCCCGGGGGGAATGAGCAGTTCTTC. Translation: CASSFPGGNEQFF.

This sequence joins TRBV25-1 and TRBJ1-4, with a possible D match to TRBD1 (5 bases). Looked up from germline, CDR1 is MGHDK and CDR2 is SYGVNS. The germline V and J ends were trimmed by 3 bases and 8 bases, with 13 bases remaining between them. The CDR3 contains 14 residues. CDR3: CASSEGTAREKLFF. The CDR3 DNA follows: TGTGCCAGCAGTGAGGGGACGGCCAGGGAAAAACTGTTTTTT.

V is TRBV29-1 and J is TRBJ1-2, with 7 bases identical to TRBD1. Germline CDR1 is SQVTM and CDR2 is ANQGSEA. The CDR3 sequence is 13 residues long. Unmatched junction bases numbered 9, after V lost 4 bases and J lost 7 bases. The CDR3 spells CSVVNRGKFGYTF. CDR3 in DNA: TGCAGCGTTGTGAACAGGGGAAAGTTTGGCTACACCTTC.

The chain uses TRBV29-1 and TRBJ2-3; D ambiguous. CDR3 size: 13 residues. V was cut by 6 bases and J by 0 bases, with 10 bases left in between. The germline CDR1 and CDR2 sequences are SQVTM and ANQGSEA. DNA of the CDR3: TGCAGCGTGGTTTCTAGGAGCACAGATACGCAGTATTTT. This encodes CSVVSRSTDTQYF.

The chain carries TRBV30 and TRBJ2-7; TRBD2 is a possible D gene (6 bases). The germline CDR1 and CDR2 sequences are GTSNPN and SVGIG (reference sequence). V was shortened by 7 bases and J by 5 bases, with 15 bases between the two germline ends. The CDR3 consists of 12 residues. The CDR3 DNA is TGTGCCTCGGAGGGTCGGGGCGACGAGCAGTACTTC. It is translated as CASEGRGDEQYF.

V is TRBV12-5 and J is TRBJ2-2; D might be TRBD1 or TRBD2, each matching 5 bases. Trimming pared 7 bases from V and 4 bases from J, leaving 7 bases between. Looked up from germline, CDR1 is LGHNT and CDR2 is FRNRAP. The CDR3 sequence is 12 residues long. CDR3 residues: CASERGTGELFF. The CDR3 nucleotides are TGTGCTAGTGAGAGGGGCACCGGGGAGCTGTTTTTT.

A remark on this clone: Mismatch with germline at one junction end may stem from a read error. V usage is TRBV7-9 and J usage is TRBJ1-2; no definite D call. CDR3 length: 12 amino acids. Germline V gene data show CDR1 as SEHNR and CDR2 as FQNEAQ (reference sequence). In nucleotides, the CDR3 is TGTGCCAGCAACTTACCGGGGAATGGCTACACCTTC. This encodes CASNLPGNGYTF.

The genes are TRBV5-1 and TRBJ2-1; 7 bases are shared with TRBD1. Trimming took 5 bases from V and 0 from J; bases not matched to a gene: 8. The CDR3 sequence is 16 residues long. Germline-derived CDR1 and CDR2 are SGHRS and YFSETQ. The CDR3 DNA sequence: TGCGCCAGCAGTACCGGGACAGAACCCTCCTACAATGAGCAGTTCTTC. It translates to CASSTGTEPSYNEQFF.

V is TRBV9 and J is TRBJ2-3, with 9 nucleotides matching TRBD2. Germline loops: CDR1 SGDLS, CDR2 YYNGEE. The CDR3 totals 16 residues. The trim removed 0 bases at V and 2 bases at J, leaving 4 bases unmatched. The CDR3 bases are TGTGCCAGCAGCGTAGGACGCGGGGGGGTCACAGATACGCAGTATTTT. Amino acids: CASSVGRGGVTDTQYF.

V is TRBV27 and J is TRBJ2-5, with TRBD2 as a possible D gene (5 bases). Germline loops: CDR1 MNHEY, CDR2 SMNVEV (reference sequence). V lost 6 bases to trimming and J lost 5 bases, with 19 bases between them. This CDR3 contains 15 residues. The CDR3 DNA reads as TGTGCCAGCAGCTTCCGACTTGACGGCGGGGAGACCCAGTACTTC. This encodes CASSFRLDGGETQYF.

The rearrangement links TRBV29-1 to TRBJ2-2; 8 bases agree with TRBD1. There are 14 residues in the CDR3. Trimming at V came to 6 bases and at J to 5 bases, leaving 8 bases not matched to a gene. The germline CDR1 and CDR2 sequences are SQVTM and ANQGSEA. CDR3 in amino acids: CSVHRGDRTGELFF. Here the CDR3 DNA reads TGCAGCGTCCACAGAGGGGACAGGACCGGGGAGCTGTTTTTT.

The V gene is TRBV4-1, the J gene TRBJ1-4; no clear D. The CDR3 has 12 amino acids. CDR1 is MGHRA and CDR2 is YSYEKL in the germline V gene. V was trimmed by 0 bases and J by 7 bases, leaving 3 bases between them. The CDR3 loop reads CASSQDTEKLFF. The CDR3 DNA reads TGCGCCAGCAGCCAAGATACTGAAAAACTGTTTTTT.

The chain recombines TRBV11-2 with TRBJ2-1; D is uncertain. Per the germline V gene, CDR1 is SGHAT and CDR2 is FQNNGV. This CDR3 is built from 13 residues. Trimming took 0 bases from V and 7 from J, leaving 7 bases between them. The CDR3 DNA sequence: TGTGCCAGCAGCTTAGACTGGTCGAATGAGCAGTTCTTC. This encodes CASSLDWSNEQFF.

CDR3 DNA sequence: TGTGCCAGCAGTTCGCCGGGACCCCCGAACACTGAAGCTTTCTTT. It translates to CASSSPGPPNTEAFF. The chain has TRBV27 and TRBJ1-1; D is perhaps TRBD1 (5 bases). Per germline, CDR1 MNHEY and CDR2 SMNVEV (reference sequence). Trimming took 4 bases from V and 1 from J, leaving 13 bases between them. The CDR3 length is 15 residues.

This clone was detected only a few times. The chain links TRBV15 to TRBJ2-7; D may correspond to TRBD1 or TRBD2 (6 bases each). Trimming removed 7 bases at V and 6 bases at J, with 16 bases between. Germline values: CDR1 LNHNV, CDR2 YYDKDF (reference sequence). CDR3 length: 13 amino acids. CDR3 residues: CATTTGGLLEQYF. CDR3 sequence (DNA): TGTGCCACCACGACAGGAGGGTTACTCGAGCAGTACTTC.

This chain links TRBV4-1 with TRBJ2-7, with D perhaps TRBD2 (5 bases). V was cut by 1 base and J by 3 bases, with 7 bases left in between. Germline V gene data show CDR1 as MGHRA and CDR2 as YSYEKL. This CDR3 contains 13 residues. The CDR3 bases are TGCGCCAGCAGCCAAGTTCGGGACTACGAGCAGTACTTC. Translation: CASSQVRDYEQYF.

V is TRBV27 and J is TRBJ2-2; maybe TRBD1 (5 bases). Per germline, CDR1 MNHEY and CDR2 SMNVEV (reference sequence). V shed 5 bases and J shed 1 base, with 11 bases lying between them. This CDR3 has 15 residues. Here the CDR3 DNA reads TGTGCCAGCAGTCCCAAGCAGGGGAACACCGGGGAGCTGTTTTTT. Amino acid sequence: CASSPKQGNTGELFF.